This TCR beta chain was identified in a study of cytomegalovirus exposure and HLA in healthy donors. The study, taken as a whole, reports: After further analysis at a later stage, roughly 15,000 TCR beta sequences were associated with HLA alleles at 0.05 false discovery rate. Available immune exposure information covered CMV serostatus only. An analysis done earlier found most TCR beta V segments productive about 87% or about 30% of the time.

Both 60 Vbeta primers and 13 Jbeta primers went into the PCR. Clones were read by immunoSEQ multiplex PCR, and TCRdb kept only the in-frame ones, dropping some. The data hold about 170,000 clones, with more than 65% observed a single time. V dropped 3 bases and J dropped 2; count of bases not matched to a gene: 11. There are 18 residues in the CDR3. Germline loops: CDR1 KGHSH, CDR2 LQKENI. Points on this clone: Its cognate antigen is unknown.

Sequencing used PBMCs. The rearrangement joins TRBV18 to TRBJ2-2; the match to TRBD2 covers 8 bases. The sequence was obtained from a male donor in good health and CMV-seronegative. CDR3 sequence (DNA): TGTGCCAGCTCACCTCGTCCAACAGCGGGAGCCAACACCGGGGAGCTGTTTTTT. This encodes CASSPRPTAGANTGELFF.